Listed here are 24 T cell receptor beta chains from one sample, sequenced in a study of blood T cell repertoires in COVID-19 (dated by TCRdb to 2020 to 2022). The library was produced with the immunoSEQ multiplex PCR assay. TCRdb carries this immuneACCESS record with in-frame sequences only. Its versions omit some clonotypes, under half of them owing to an unresolved V gene in the studies checked, with the rest unexplained. This sample comprises roughly 330,000 clones, 80% to 90% of them detected only once. The ten largest clonotypes hold 5% to 6% of the sample. The sequencing sample was made of PBMCs or T cells enriched from blood (not recorded which). These receptors were collected from a young man who had recovered from COVID-19.

This sequence joins TRBV4-1 and TRBJ2-3; D not resolved. CDR1 is MGHRA, CDR2 YSYEKL, per germline. The CDR3 totals 16 residues. With 1 base removed from V and 1 base from J, the gap between germline ends came to 12 bases. This chain's CDR3 is CASSQVKSYRTDTQYF. The CDR3 DNA reads as TGCGCCAGCAGCCAAGTTAAGAGCTACCGCACAGATACGCAGTATTTT.

V is TRBV6-6 and J is TRBJ1-3; unclear D gene. Between the trimmed V and J ends, which lost 2 bases and 0 bases, there was a span of 8 bases. The germline V gene has CDR1 MNHNY and CDR2 SVGAGI (reference sequence). The CDR3 is 15 residues long. CDR3: CASSYPGFSGNTIYF. DNA of the CDR3: TGTGCCAGCAGTTACCCGGGGTTCTCTGGAAACACCATATATTTT.

The rearrangement uses TRBV7-6 and TRBJ2-2, with 9 bases matching TRBD2. Per germline, CDR1 SGHVS and CDR2 FNYEAQ. CDR3 length: 15 amino acids. V lost 4 bases, J lost 4 bases, and 4 bases stayed unmatched. CDR3: CASSYSGGSTGELFF. The CDR3 DNA is TGTGCCAGCAGCTATAGCGGGGGAAGCACCGGGGAGCTGTTTTTT.

The chain has TRBV24-1 and TRBJ2-3, with 7 bases matching TRBD1. The CDR3 runs 16 residues. J was trimmed by 0 bases and V by 5 bases; bases with no gene match: 7. CDR1 and CDR2 from the germline V gene are KGHDR and SFDVKD. The DNA of the CDR3 is TGTGCCACCAGTGGCGTCCGGACAGGAAGCACAGATACGCAGTATTTT. Translated: CATSGVRTGSTDTQYF.

The chain uses TRBV2 and TRBJ1-4; 9 bases agree with TRBD1. Unmatched junction bases numbered 17, after V lost 4 bases and J lost 11 bases. There are 17 residues in the CDR3. Germline assignment: CDR1 SNHLY and CDR2 FYNNEI. The CDR3 DNA follows: TGTGCCAGCAGTGCTCCGGCTCGGAGGACAGGGGAGGATAAACTGTTTTTT. The encoded protein is CASSAPARRTGEDKLFF. Full variable domain (rest looked up from reference TRBV2 and TRBJ1-4): EPEVTQTPSHQVTQMGQEVILRCVPISNHLYFYWYRQILGQKVEFLVSFYNNEISEKSEIFDDQFSVERPDGSNFTLKIRSTKLEDSAMYFCASSAPARRTGEDKLFFGSGTQLSVL.

CDR3 DNA: TGTGCCAGCAGTGAGGGAAGCGGGGTTTCCTACGAGCAGTACTTC. It translates to CASSEGSGVSYEQYF. V usage is TRBV6-1 and J usage is TRBJ2-7, with 7 nucleotides matching TRBD2. Germline-derived CDR1 and CDR2 are MNHNS and SASEGT. The CDR3 length is 15 residues. After removal of 3 bases from V and 1 base from J, the junction contained 6 bases not matched to a gene.

This clone was seen only once. The chain combines TRBV10-3 with TRBJ1-4; TRBD1 is a possible D gene (5 bases). This CDR3 has 15 amino acids. Germline loops: CDR1 ENHRY, CDR2 SYGVKD. V was pared by 0 bases and J by 10 bases, with 15 bases between. The CDR3 loop is CAISESGRVDGKLFF. The CDR3 DNA reads as TGTGCCATCAGTGAGTCGGGCAGGGTTGATGGAAAACTGTTTTTT.

The chain carries TRBV14 and TRBJ2-1; 7 bases line up with TRBD1. The germline CDR1 and CDR2 sequences are SGHDN and FVKESK. V lost 3 bases, J lost 2 bases, and 4 bases stayed unmatched. This CDR3 is 15 amino acids long. CDR3 sequence reads: CASSQGQPAYNEQFF. The CDR3 bases are TGTGCCAGCAGCCAGGGACAGCCTGCCTACAATGAGCAGTTCTTC.

J is TRBJ2-2 and V is TRBV27, with D possibly TRBD1 on 6 matching bases. The germline V gene has CDR1 MNHEY and CDR2 SMNVEV (reference sequence). The CDR3 runs 15 residues. V lost 8 bases and J 1 base, leaving 14 bases between the germline ends. The chain's CDR3 is CASRRTVQNTGELFF. CDR3 in DNA: TGTGCCAGCCGCAGGACAGTGCAGAACACCGGGGAGCTGTTTTTT.

V and J are TRBV28 and TRBJ2-7; 12 positions match TRBD2. Germline V gene data show CDR1 as MDHEN and CDR2 as SYDVKM. The V and J ends lost 7 bases and 4 bases, in that order; junction bases with no gene match: 8. The CDR3 is 15 residues long. The CDR3 bases are TGTGCCAGCACTAGCGGGGGGGCCGAAATGTACGAGCAGTACTTC. As protein: CASTSGGAEMYEQYF. Complete variable domain (other parts from reference TRBV28 and TRBJ2-7): DVKVTQSSRYLVKRTGEKVFLECVQDMDHENMFWYRQDPGLGLRLIYFSYDVKMKEKGDIPEGYSVSREKKERFSLILESASTNQTSMYLCASTSGGAEMYEQYFGPGTRLTVT.

The genes are TRBV25-1 and TRBJ1-4; 7 bases agree with TRBD1. The J segment lost 5 bases and the V segment lost 0 bases, leaving 6 bases of the junction unmatched. CDR1 is MGHDK, CDR2 SYGVNS, per germline. The CDR3 has 16 residues. The CDR3 bases are TGTGCCAGCAGTGAATATAGGGCAGGGGGGAATGAAAAACTGTTTTTT. Its translation is CASSEYRAGGNEKLFF. Complete variable domain (other parts from reference TRBV25-1 and TRBJ1-4): EADIYQTPRYLVIGTGKKITLECSQTMGHDKMYWYQQDPGMELHLIHYSYGVNSTEKGDLSSESTVSRIRTEHFPLTLESARPSHTSQYLCASSEYRAGGNEKLFFGSGTQLSVL.

This clone was observed a single time. CDR3 region: CASSLAGGVYGYTF. As DNA, the CDR3 is TGTGCCAGCAGCTTGGCAGGGGGCGTCTATGGCTACACCTTC. The genes are TRBV5-5 and TRBJ1-2; 8 bases are a match to TRBD1. Germline V gene sequence: CDR1 SGHKS, CDR2 YYEKEE (reference sequence). V was pared by 0 bases and J by 4 bases, with 2 bases of the junction left unmatched. The CDR3 has 14 residues.

V is TRBV5-1 and J is TRBJ1-4; D is perhaps TRBD1 (6 bases). V dropped 1 base and J dropped 5 bases, with 9 bases sitting between them. Germline V lookup: CDR1 SGHRS, CDR2 YFSETQ. This CDR3 has 14 residues. The CDR3: CASSLSGGNEKLFF. The CDR3 nucleotides are TGCGCCAGCAGCTTGTCTGGGGGCAATGAAAAACTGTTTTTT.

The chain employs TRBV5-1 and TRBJ2-5; 7 bases align to TRBD2. The CDR3 loop spans 15 amino acids. Trimming at V came to 2 bases and at J to 3 bases, leaving 7 bases not matched to a gene. Germline CDR1 SGHRS, CDR2 YFSETQ. The CDR3 loop is CASSFEAAGEETQYF. CDR3 coding DNA: TGCGCCAGCAGCTTTGAGGCGGCGGGGGAAGAGACCCAGTACTTC.

This clone appeared a few times. J is TRBJ2-2 and V is TRBV11-3; 9 bases match TRBD1. The CDR3 has 15 amino acids. The ends lost 5 bases at V and 6 bases at J; junction bases unmatched: 7. Germline CDR1 is SGHNT and CDR2 is YENEEA. The CDR3 protein is CASSRDRAVAGELFF. CDR3 in DNA: TGTGCCAGCAGCAGGGACAGGGCAGTGGCCGGGGAGCTGTTTTTT.

This clone was detected a few times. This chain uses TRBV5-4 with TRBJ2-1; 9 bases match TRBD2. The junction had 14 bases not matched to a gene; V was cut back by 0 bases and J by 16 bases. CDR3 length equals 15 residues. Germline CDR1 SGHNT, CDR2 YYREEE (reference sequence). In nucleotides, the CDR3 is TGTGCCAGCAGCTTGGATTCTAAACCTTCCGGGACTAGCTTCTTC. Its translation: CASSLDSKPSGTSFF.

The chain uses TRBV5-1 and TRBJ1-4; 8 positions agree with TRBD1. J lost 7 bases, V lost 7 bases, and 9 bases had no gene match. Looked up from germline, CDR1 is SGHRS and CDR2 is YFSETQ. The CDR3 consists of 14 residues. CDR3 amino acids: CASGWTGRGEKLFF. In nucleotides, the CDR3 is TGCGCCAGCGGCTGGACAGGGAGGGGTGAAAAACTGTTTTTT.

The rearrangement joins TRBV24-1 to TRBJ1-2; D is unresolved. The germline V gene has CDR1 KGHDR and CDR2 SFDVKD. The CDR3 contains 12 residues. V lost 3 bases to trimming and J lost 5 bases, with 6 bases between them. CDR3 bases: TGTGCCACCAGTGATGGGAGGTATGGCTACACCTTC. Its translation: CATSDGRYGYTF.

The chain uses TRBV7-2 and TRBJ2-5, with 7 positions matching TRBD1. CDR1 and CDR2 (germline): SGHTA, FQGNSA. V lost 1 base to trimming and J lost 6 bases; unmatched junction nucleotides: 8. This CDR3 comprises 15 residues. The CDR3 region has the DNA TGTGCCAGCAGCTTAGTAAGACAGGGCCTCCAGACCCAGTACTTC. As protein: CASSLVRQGLQTQYF.

The chain joins TRBV19 to TRBJ1-6; maybe TRBD1 (5 bases). Between the trimmed V and J ends, which lost 6 bases and 7 bases, there was a span of 10 bases. Germline CDR1 and CDR2: LNHDA and SQIVND (reference sequence). This CDR3 is 13 amino acids long. The CDR3: CASRGGGNSPLHF. CDR3 sequence (DNA): TGTGCCAGTAGAGGCGGGGGGAATTCACCCCTCCACTTT.

The chain is built from TRBV29-1 and TRBJ1-1; D uncertain. The CDR3 has 13 amino acids. Germline V gene lookup returns CDR1 SQVTM and CDR2 ANQGSEA. Trimming stripped 4 bases from V and 5 bases from J, with 14 bases between. CDR3 in DNA: TGCAGCGTTGGAAAGAGGTTCGATACTGAAGCTTTCTTT. Protein product: CSVGKRFDTEAFF. The entire variable domain, with the rest obtained from reference TRBV29-1 and TRBJ1-1, is as follows: SAVISQKPSRDICQRGTSLTIQCQVDSQVTMMFWYRQQPGQSLTLIATANQGSEATYESGFVIDKFPISRPNLTFSTLTVSNMSPEDSSIYLCSVGKRFDTEAFFGQGTRLTVV.

This clone was counted a few times. The chain carries TRBV7-9 and TRBJ1-1; D might be TRBD1 (5 bases). V shed 4 bases and J shed 1 base, with 10 bases lying between them. Germline V gives CDR1 SEHNR, CDR2 FQNEAQ (reference sequence). This CDR3 region has 14 residues. The CDR3 DNA follows: TGTGCCAGCAGCTACGGACACCGGAACACTGAAGCTTTCTTT. This sequence encodes CASSYGHRNTEAFF.

The V gene is TRBV9, the J gene TRBJ2-1; a possible D gene is TRBD1 (8 bases). Germline V gives CDR1 SGDLS, CDR2 YYNGEE. Trimming took 4 bases from V and 6 from J, leaving 17 bases between them. The CDR3 extends over 15 amino acids. CDR3 loop: CASSLTGGAGNEQFF. The CDR3 DNA is TGTGCCAGCAGCCTCACAGGGGGGGCTGGCAATGAGCAGTTCTTC. Drawing the rest from reference TRBV9 and TRBJ2-1, the complete variable domain is DSGVTQTPKHLITATGQRVTLRCSPRSGDLSVYWYQQSLDQGLQFLIQYYNGEERAKGNILERFSAQQFPDLHSELNLSSLELGDSALYFCASSLTGGAGNEQFFGPGTRLTVL.

This chain links TRBV6-4 with TRBJ2-3; D uncertain. The CDR3 consists of 15 residues. The germline V gene encodes CDR1 MRHNA and CDR2 SNTAGT. V lost 0 bases, J lost 0 bases, and 7 bases lay in between. DNA of the CDR3: TGTGCCAGCAGTGACTCTCAGGATAGCACAGATACGCAGTATTTT. Amino acid sequence: CASSDSQDSTDTQYF.